The rows below give T cell receptor beta chains drawn from one sample of a study of breast tumors, draining lymph nodes, adjacent tissues. Via MiXCR, TCRdb re-called the multiplex PCR reads, giving one row per CDR3 protein. Among 24,000 or so distinct CDR3 sequences, about 25% were seen once, and the ten largest hold around an eighth. Sequenced material: breast tumor tissue. These receptor sequences come from a female donor with breast cancer. Some clones in this sample may be carry-over from other donors' samples. Each CDR3 is given with its conserved first and last residue. A D gene is named only where the DNA matches it firmly. A row's size may be missing; if present it is once, few, many or a size class.

J gene,D gene,V gene,clone size,CDR3 protein,CDR3 DNA
TRBJ2-2,TRBD2,TRBV11-2,many,CASRPWGGGPTGELFF,TGTGCCAGCAGACCTTGGGGGGGAGGGCCCACCGGGGAGCTGTTTTTT
TRBJ2-3,NA,TRBV14,many,CASSQLVRGDTQYF,TGTGCCAGCAGCCAACTCGTACGGGGAGATACGCAGTATTTT
TRBJ2-7,NA,TRBV12-5,many,CASGKDIYYEQYF,TGTGCTAGTGGTAAGGACATTTACTACGAGCAGTACTTC
TRBJ2-1,NA,TRBV6-5,many,CASSYGVEQFF,TGTGCCAGCAGTTACGGCGTTGAGCAGTTCTTC
TRBJ2-5,TRBD2,TRBV20-1,NA,CSATTSGRGEETQYF,TGCAGTGCTACGACTAGCGGGAGGGGCGAGGAGACACAGTACTTC
TRBJ1-5,NA,TRBV6-1,many,CASSERWQPQHF,TGTGCCAGCAGTGAACGATGGCAGCCCCAGCATTTT
TRBJ1-5,NA,TRBV15,many,CATSRDLDQPQHF,TGTGCCACCAGCAGAGATCTAGATCAGCCCCAGCATTTT
TRBJ2-7,NA,TRBV20-1,medium-sized,CSAQQGPYEQYF,TGCAGTGCTCAACAGGGTCCCTACGAGCAGTACTTC
TRBJ2-7,NA,TRBV28,many,CASSPGGFFSGESYEQYF,TGTGCCAGCAGTCCCGGCGGGTTCTTTAGTGGGGAATCCTACGAGCAGTACTTC
TRBJ1-2,NA,TRBV6-4,many,CASRDPSTYGYTF,TGTGCCAGCAGGGACCCATCCACCTATGGCTACACCTTC
TRBJ1-6,NA,TRBV7-2,once,CASSLQDRGGSPLHF,TGTGCCAGCAGCTTGCAGGACAGAGGCGGGTCACCCCTCCACTTT
TRBJ1-4,NA,TRBV4-1,NA,CASSQGRAGLGEKLSF,TGCGCCAGCAGCCAAGGCCGGGCAGGGTTGGGCGAAAAACTGTCTTTT
TRBJ2-2,NA,TRBV18,NA,CASSPGGGAAGELFF,TGTGCCAGCTCACCAGGAGGGGGCGCGGCCGGGGAGCTGTTTTTT
TRBJ1-3,NA,TRBV19,NA,CASSIGPVSAGNTIYF,TGTGCCAGTAGTATAGGGCCCGTGAGTGCTGGAAACACCATATATTTT
TRBJ1-5,NA,TRBV25-1,many,CASSELGGLSNQPQHF,TGTGCCAGCAGTGAGTTAGGGGGGTTGAGCAATCAGCCCCAGCATTTT
TRBJ2-4,TRBD1,TRBV18,few,CASSGGQWDIQYF,TGTGCCAGCTCAGGGGGACAGTGGGACATTCAGTACTTC
TRBJ2-2,TRBD1,TRBV6-6,many,CASSASWDRPAGELFF,TGTGCCAGCAGTGCTTCCTGGGACAGGCCCGCCGGGGAGCTGTTTTTT
TRBJ1-6,TRBD1,TRBV7-8,many,CASSLREGANSPLHF,TGTGCCAGCAGCTTAAGAGAGGGGGCGAATTCACCCCTCCACTTT
TRBJ2-3,TRBD2,TRBV2,medium-sized,CASSLQTSGRVSSTDTQYF,TGTGCCAGCAGCTTGCAGACTAGCGGGAGGGTCTCTAGCACAGATACGCAGTATTTT
TRBJ2-5,TRBD1,TRBV6-6,many,CASRKRDREGETQYF,TGTGCCAGCAGGAAACGGGACAGGGAGGGAGAGACCCAGTACTTC
TRBJ2-2,NA,TRBV6-5,many,CASTKGAGELFF,TGTGCCAGCACTAAGGGCGCCGGGGAGCTGTTTTTT
TRBJ2-3,TRBD2,TRBV19,many,CASSIRTSWDTQYF,TGTGCCAGTAGTATAAGGACTAGCTGGGATACGCAGTATTTT
TRBJ1-2,NA,TRBV12-5,many,CASGLGSGQHYGYTF,TGTGCTAGTGGTTTGGGGTCGGGGCAGCACTATGGCTACACCTTC
TRBJ2-1,TRBD1,TRBV9,many,CATGTGNNEQFF,TGTGCCACCGGGACAGGGAACAATGAGCAGTTCTTC
TRBJ1-1,NA,TRBV7-2,NA,CASSLESQGVTEAFF,TGTGCCAGCAGCTTAGAATCCCAGGGTGTCACTGAAGCTTTCTTT
TRBJ2-3,NA,TRBV30,many,CAGEPRRTDTQYF,TGTGCTGGGGAGCCCCGAAGGACAGATACGCAGTATTTT
TRBJ2-2,NA,TRBV5-1,few,CASSLGGGDAGELFF,TGCGCCAGCAGCTTGGGAGGGGGTGACGCCGGGGAGCTGTTTTTT
TRBJ1-4,NA,TRBV7-9,NA,CASSRSGTGPTNEKLFF,TGTGCCAGCAGCCGTTCCGGTACAGGGCCCACTAATGAAAAACTGTTTTTT
TRBJ2-7,TRBD2,TRBV6-1,many,CASRESSGRDEQYF,TGTGCCAGCAGAGAGTCTAGCGGGAGAGACGAGCAGTACTTC
TRBJ1-2,NA,TRBV7-9,many,CASSLGRGGDGYTF,TGTGCCAGCAGCTTAGGCAGGGGAGGGGATGGCTACACCTTC
TRBJ2-3,TRBD2,TRBV15,NA,CATSRAREGANTRYF,TGTGCCACCAGCAGAGCCCGGGAGGGAGCAAATACGCGGTATTTT
TRBJ2-7,NA,TRBV28,many,CASSSQPVTYEQYF,TGTGCCAGCAGTTCCCAACCCGTAACCTACGAGCAGTACTTC